This TCR beta chain was sequenced for a study of T cells in Graves' hyperthyroidism and ophthalmopathy. An approximately 9.8 ml volume of fresh peripheral blood provided the PBMCs. Germline V gives CDR1 ENHRY, CDR2 SYGVKD. Trimming pared 10 bases from V and 1 base from J, leaving 13 bases between. The CDR3 totals 13 residues. This clonotype was counted ten times or more. The antigen is undetermined. Study-level findings and limits: Clonotypes that were expanded in thyroid above 0.001 mostly appeared in blood too.

Template material for amplifying TCR beta CDR3 regions consisted of RNA transcripts. First-round RT-PCR of the TCR CDR3 relied on the HTBI primer set. TCRdb re-derived calls from the multiplex PCR reads in MiXCR, one entry per CDR3 protein. The data show 400,000 to 500,000 distinct CDR3 sequences, with about an eighth seen just once and 17% held by the top ten. Sequenced input: blood. This sequence was found in a woman aged 18 to 35 with Graves' hyperthyroidism. The chain is built from TRBV10-3 and TRBJ2-5; D perhaps matches TRBD2 (6 bases). The CDR3 loop reads CATAGVTQETQYF. The CDR3 region has the DNA TGTGCCACAGCGGGCGTAACCCAAGAGACCCAGTACTTC.